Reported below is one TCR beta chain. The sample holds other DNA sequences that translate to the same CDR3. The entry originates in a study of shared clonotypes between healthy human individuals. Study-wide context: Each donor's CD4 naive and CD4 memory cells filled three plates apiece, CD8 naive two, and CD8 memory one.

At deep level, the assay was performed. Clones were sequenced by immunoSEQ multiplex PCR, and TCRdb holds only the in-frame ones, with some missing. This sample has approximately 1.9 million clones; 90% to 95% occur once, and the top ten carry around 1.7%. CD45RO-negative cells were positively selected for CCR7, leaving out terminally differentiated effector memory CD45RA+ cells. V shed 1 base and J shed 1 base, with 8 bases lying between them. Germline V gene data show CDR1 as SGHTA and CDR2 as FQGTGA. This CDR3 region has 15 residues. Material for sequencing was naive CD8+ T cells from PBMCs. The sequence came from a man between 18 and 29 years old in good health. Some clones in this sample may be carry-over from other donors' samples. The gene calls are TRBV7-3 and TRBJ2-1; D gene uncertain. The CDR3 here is CASSLIGSSYNEQFF. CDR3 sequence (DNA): TGTGCCAGCAGCTTAATCGGAAGTTCCTACAATGAGCAGTTCTTC.